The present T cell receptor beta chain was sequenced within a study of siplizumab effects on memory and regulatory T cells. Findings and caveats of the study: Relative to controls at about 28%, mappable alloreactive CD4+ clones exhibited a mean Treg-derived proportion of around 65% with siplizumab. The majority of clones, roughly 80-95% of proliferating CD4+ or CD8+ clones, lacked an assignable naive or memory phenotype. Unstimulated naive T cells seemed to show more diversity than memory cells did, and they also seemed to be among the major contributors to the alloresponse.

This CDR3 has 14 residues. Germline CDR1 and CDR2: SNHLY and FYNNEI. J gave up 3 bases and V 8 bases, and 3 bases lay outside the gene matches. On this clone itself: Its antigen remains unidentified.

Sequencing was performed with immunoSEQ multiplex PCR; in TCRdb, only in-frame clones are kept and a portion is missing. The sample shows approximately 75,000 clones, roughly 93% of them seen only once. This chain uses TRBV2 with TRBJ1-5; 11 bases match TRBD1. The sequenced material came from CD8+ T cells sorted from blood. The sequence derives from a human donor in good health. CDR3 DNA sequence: TGTGCCAGCGGTGGACAGGGGGCCAATCAGCCCCAGCATTTT. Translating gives CASGGQGANQPQHF.